These 14 T cell receptor beta chains were sequenced from one sample in a study of beta chain features in type 1 diabetes. Of the isolated RNA, all was reverse transcribed, and so the sequenced material was expressed TCRB transcripts. Method: immunoSEQ multiplex PCR; TCRdb's copy keeps in-frame clones and lacks some. There are 350,000 or so clones in the sample; around a fifth occur only once, and under 0.055% lies in the top ten. The sequencing input was naive CD4+ T cells from blood. The receptors here all came from a woman aged 18-35 years in good health.

This chain uses TRBV19 with TRBJ2-1; 8 nucleotides align to TRBD1. Per the germline V gene, CDR1 is LNHDA and CDR2 is SQIVND (reference sequence). V lost 7 bases, J lost 4 bases, and 15 bases stayed unmatched. CDR3 length: 17 residues. This chain's CDR3 is CASTSRGGTGAYNEQFF. In DNA form, the CDR3 reads TGTGCCAGTACCTCTCGTGGCGGGACAGGCGCTTACAATGAGCAGTTCTTC.

The rearrangement uses TRBV7-9 and TRBJ1-2; 7 bases match TRBD1. J gave up 6 bases and V 5 bases, and 9 bases lay outside the gene matches. This CDR3 has 14 amino acids. Germline V CDR1 and CDR2: SEHNR, FQNEAQ (reference sequence). The CDR3 protein is CASSTLRQGDGYTF. The CDR3 DNA is TGTGCCAGCAGCACCTTAAGACAGGGAGATGGCTACACCTTC.

This clone was counted only a few times. This CDR3 reads CASRPQGGSNQPQHF. The CDR3 nucleotides read TGTGCCAGCAGACCCCAGGGAGGGAGCAATCAGCCCCAGCATTTT. The chain recombines TRBV6-5 with TRBJ1-5, with D possibly matching TRBD1 (5 bases). The CDR3 loop spans 15 amino acids. Germline CDR1 is MNHEY and CDR2 is SVGAGI. Between the trimmed V and J ends, which lost 6 bases and 1 base, there was a span of 13 bases.

The chain has TRBV4-1 and TRBJ1-5; D gene unclear. The CDR3 runs to 17 residues. Germline CDR1 and CDR2: MGHRA and YSYEKL. Trimming left V 1 base short and J 0 bases short, with 13 bases between. CDR3 loop: CASSQGPRGPSNQPQHF. CDR3 DNA: TGCGCCAGCAGCCAAGGTCCGCGAGGGCCTAGCAATCAGCCCCAGCATTTT.

As for this clone: Within the sample, other DNA sequences also encode this same CDR3. The chain employs TRBV18 and TRBJ1-3, with TRBD1 matching over 8 bases. J lost 2 bases, V lost 6 bases, and 6 bases had no gene match. The CDR3 totals 15 residues. Germline CDR1 reads KGHSH; CDR2 reads LQKENI. DNA for the CDR3: TGTGCCAGCTCTCGTGGACAGGGAACTGGAAACACCATATATTTT. Protein: CASSRGQGTGNTIYF.

J is TRBJ1-1 and V is TRBV5-4; TRBD1 matches at 8 bases. The length of the CDR3 is 15 residues. J was trimmed by 1 base and V by 4 bases; bases with no gene match: 6. Germline V gives CDR1 SGHNT, CDR2 YYREEE (reference sequence). CDR3 in amino acids: CASSASGQGNTEAFF. The CDR3 DNA reads TGTGCCAGCAGCGCCTCAGGACAGGGGAACACTGAAGCTTTCTTT.

This clone was observed a handful of times. This sequence joins TRBV9 and TRBJ1-1, with D unclear. Per the germline V gene, CDR1 is SGDLS and CDR2 is YYNGEE. This CDR3 region has 15 residues. V dropped 4 bases and J dropped 1 base, with 14 bases sitting between them. The CDR3 coding sequence is TGTGCCAGCAGCCTAACAGACGTCCCGAACACTGAAGCTTTCTTT. Residues: CASSLTDVPNTEAFF.

The chain recombines TRBV5-5 with TRBJ2-3; D is unresolved. The V end was cut by 2 bases, the J end by 0 bases, with 7 bases between. Germline CDR1 reads SGHKS; CDR2 reads YYEKEE (reference sequence). The CDR3 extends over 14 amino acids. CDR3 DNA sequence: TGTGCCAGCAGCTTATCCGGGAGCACAGATACGCAGTATTTT. This sequence encodes CASSLSGSTDTQYF.

This clone showed up just a few times. This chain uses TRBV19 with TRBJ2-2, with 8 positions matching TRBD1. Germline CDR1 and CDR2: LNHDA and SQIVND (reference sequence). The CDR3 is 15 residues long. Trimming at V came to 3 bases and at J to 5 bases, leaving 5 bases not matched to a gene. CDR3 protein: CASSMDRVGTGELFF. The CDR3 bases are TGTGCCAGTAGTATGGACAGGGTGGGGACCGGGGAGCTGTTTTTT.

This clone was counted between two and nine times. This chain joins TRBV7-2 and TRBJ1-1; possibly TRBD1 for D (6 bases). Germline loops: CDR1 SGHTA, CDR2 FQGNSA. V lost 2 bases and J lost 5, with 18 bases in between. The CDR3 extends over 16 amino acids. CDR3 amino acids: CASSLQQGVRGTEAFF. For the CDR3, the DNA is TGTGCCAGCAGCTTACAACAGGGTGTGAGGGGTACTGAAGCTTTCTTT.

This clone was picked up a small number of times. V is TRBV5-1 and J is TRBJ2-7, with TRBD1 as a possible D gene (6 bases). The length of the CDR3 is 14 residues. Trimming cost V 4 bases and J 4 bases, with 15 bases left between them. Germline-derived CDR1 and CDR2 are SGHRS and YFSETQ. CDR3 nucleotide sequence: TGCGCCAGCAGCAGAACAGGGATAGAGTACGAGCAGTACTTC. It encodes CASSRTGIEYEQYF.

V is TRBV10-3 and J is TRBJ1-1; D remains unclear. Germline V gene data show CDR1 as ENHRY and CDR2 as SYGVKD. The CDR3 covers 11 residues. Trimming took off 6 bases at V and 7 bases at J, with 9 bases between the two ends. Written as DNA, the CDR3 is TGTGCCATCAGGTGGGGAGTTGAAGCTTTCTTT. It encodes CAIRWGVEAFF.

This chain joins TRBV4-1 and TRBJ1-2; tentative D call: TRBD1 (5 bases). The V gene's germline CDR1 is MGHRA and CDR2 YSYEKL. With 6 bases removed from V and 5 bases from J, the gap between germline ends came to 19 bases. The CDR3 runs to 15 residues. This CDR3 reads CASRPTGRTFYGYTF. In DNA form, the CDR3 reads TGCGCCAGCAGACCCACAGGCCGAACTTTTTATGGCTACACCTTC.

The CDR3 coding sequence is TGTGCCAGCAGCTTAGCGGGAGCTTCCTCCTACGAGCAGTACTTC. Translated, it gives CASSLAGASSYEQYF. The chain carries TRBV6-5 and TRBJ2-7; the match to TRBD2 covers 9 bases. This CDR3 is built from 15 residues. V lost 6 bases to trimming and J lost 0 bases; unmatched junction nucleotides: 6. CDR1 and CDR2 from the germline V gene are MNHEY and SVGAGI.